Below are 10 T cell receptor beta chains sequenced from a single sample in a study of T cells in localized non-small cell lung cancer. This table comes from immunoSEQ multiplex PCR, and its TCRdb copy is limited to in-frame clones, with some not included. Altogether fewer than 3,000 clones are present, around 30% being singletons, with the ten largest covering around 20%. Material: normal lung tissue next to the tumor, obtained before any cancer treatment. These receptors were collected from a female donor at least 60 years old with stage I squamous cell lung carcinoma.

This clone has just a few counts. The chain uses TRBV19 and TRBJ1-1, with TRBD1 matching over 10 bases. The CDR3 contains 13 residues. In germline, CDR1 is LNHDA, CDR2 SQIVND (reference sequence). V lost 6 bases, J lost 4 bases, and 2 bases stayed unmatched. The CDR3 sequence is CASRTGGGTEAFF. CDR3 sequence (DNA): TGTGCCAGTAGGACAGGGGGCGGCACTGAAGCTTTCTTT. The whole variable domain, filled in from reference TRBV19 and TRBJ1-1, reads DGGITQSPKYLFRKEGQNVTLSCEQNLNHDAMYWYRQDPGQGLRLIYYSQIVNDFQKGDIAEGYSVSREKKESFPLTVTSAQKNPTAFYLCASRTGGGTEAFFGQGTRLTVV.

Relative to its sample, this clone is large. The J gene is TRBJ1-3, the V gene TRBV28; 8 positions match TRBD1. The germline CDR1 and CDR2 sequences are MDHEN and SYDVKM. This CDR3 is 16 amino acids long. The J segment lost 0 bases and the V segment lost 5 bases, leaving 6 bases of the junction unmatched. The CDR3 loop reads CASSRSGGGSGNTIYF. CDR3 DNA sequence: TGTGCCAGCAGTCGCTCAGGGGGCGGCTCTGGAAACACCATATATTTT.

This chain connects TRBV9 to TRBJ2-1; 13 bases agree with TRBD2. This CDR3 contains 16 residues. CDR1 is SGDLS, CDR2 YYNGEE, per germline. The ends lost 1 base at V and 2 bases at J; junction bases unmatched: 0. The CDR3 reads CASSVTSGRAYNEQFF. CDR3 bases: TGTGCCAGCAGCGTAACTAGCGGGAGGGCCTACAATGAGCAGTTCTTC.

This chain links TRBV25-1 with TRBJ2-1; unclear D gene. With 3 bases removed from V and 10 bases from J, the gap between germline ends came to 10 bases. Germline lookup yields CDR1 MGHDK and CDR2 SYGVNS. The CDR3 consists of 12 residues. CDR3: CASSDSRLEQFF. The CDR3 DNA reads TGTGCCAGCAGTGATTCCAGGTTGGAGCAGTTCTTC.

This clone has more than one count but fewer than ten. The V call is TRBV11-3, the J call TRBJ2-1; TRBD1 aligns across 8 bases. Per the germline V gene, CDR1 is SGHNT and CDR2 is YENEEA. V lost 6 bases, J lost 0 bases, and 7 bases stayed unmatched. CDR3 length: 16 residues. For the CDR3, the DNA is TGTGCCAGCAGACGTACAGGGGGGAGCTCCTACAATGAGCAGTTCTTC. This translates into CASRRTGGSSYNEQFF.

The J gene is TRBJ2-1, the V gene TRBV6-8; TRBD2 matches 12 bases. The CDR3 runs to 15 residues. Trimming took 5 bases from V and 3 from J; bases not matched to a gene: 2. In germline, CDR1 is MNHGY, CDR2 SAAAGT. The CDR3 spells CASSEGLAGYNEQFF. In DNA form, the CDR3 reads TGTGCCAGCAGTGAGGGACTAGCGGGCTACAATGAGCAGTTCTTC.

The chain has TRBV30 and TRBJ2-7; D perhaps matches TRBD2 (5 bases). Trimming stripped 5 bases from V and 5 bases from J, with 22 bases between. CDR1 GTSNPN and CDR2 SVGIG come from the germline V gene (reference sequence). The CDR3 is 15 amino acids. Here the CDR3 DNA reads TGTGCCTGGGGTATGGCCCGGGCTAGCAGAGACGAGCAGTACTTC. Residues: CAWGMARASRDEQYF. The full variable domain, completed using reference TRBV30 and TRBJ2-7, is SQTIHQWPATLVQPVGSPLSLECTVEGTSNPNLYWYRQAAGRGLQLLFYSVGIGQISSEVPQNLSASRPQDRQFILSSKKLLLSDSGFYLCAWGMARASRDEQYFGPGTRLTVT.

This sequence joins TRBV25-1 and TRBJ2-2, with 9 nucleotides matching TRBD2. Germline CDR1 MGHDK, CDR2 SYGVNS. This CDR3 has 17 amino acids. V gave up 5 bases and J gave up 6 bases; unmatched junction bases: 13. CDR3 protein: CASSHSLRREGPGELFF. The CDR3 nucleotides are TGTGCCAGCAGTCACTCACTACGGCGGGAGGGTCCCGGGGAGCTGTTTTTT.

J is TRBJ2-1 and V is TRBV9; TRBD2 matches at 11 bases. This CDR3 has 14 residues. Trimming removed 3 bases from V and 4 bases from J; junction bases left unmatched: 0. Germline loops: CDR1 SGDLS, CDR2 YYNGEE. This chain's CDR3 is CASSGLAGYNEQFF. The DNA of the CDR3 is TGTGCCAGCAGCGGACTAGCGGGATACAATGAGCAGTTCTTC.

This clone has only a few counts. This chain links TRBV25-1 with TRBJ1-5; D gene ambiguous. Germline V lookup: CDR1 MGHDK, CDR2 SYGVNS. With 1 base removed from V and 5 bases from J, the gap between germline ends came to 6 bases. The CDR3 runs 13 residues. CDR3 coding DNA: TGTGCCAGCAGTGAATGGGGAGATCAGCCCCAGCATTTT. The encoded protein is CASSEWGDQPQHF.